The next 17 T cell receptor beta chains were all read from a single sample in a study of spatial heterogeneity in lung cancer. Points from the study as a whole: Tumor mutation count correlated with how many alpha and beta TCRs expanded intratumorally.

TCRdb fed the 5' RACE reads into MiXCR, producing one record per CDR3 protein. The profile shows around 26,000 distinct CDR3 sequences, roughly 9% of them singletons. Antigens for these TCRs are unknown. This sample's time point: sample taken at primary tumor resection. This specimen was lung tumor tissue, taken at surgery. These receptors were collected from a male donor with early-stage non-small cell lung cancer.

This clonotype was observed at least ten times. The chain couples TRBV6-6 to TRBJ1-2; D not resolved. V gave up 5 bases and J gave up 9 bases, with 10 bases separating them. The CDR3 contains 11 residues. CDR1 and CDR2 from the germline V gene are MNHNY and SVGAGI (reference sequence). This chain's CDR3 is CASSPERSYTF. CDR3 sequence (DNA): TGTGCCAGCAGTCCGGAGAGAAGCTACACCTTC.

The CDR3 sequence: CATSEAGGGNQPQHF. In nucleotides, the CDR3 is TGTGCCACCAGTGAAGCCGGGGGCGGCAATCAGCCCCAGCATTTT. This sequence joins TRBV24-1 and TRBJ1-5; D may be TRBD1 (6 bases). The V end lost 4 bases, the J end lost 2 bases, and 11 bases lay between the germline ends. CDR3 size: 15 residues. Germline CDR1 and CDR2: KGHDR and SFDVKD.

The table lists this clonotype with many counts. The chain joins TRBV7-3 to TRBJ1-6; 7 nucleotides match TRBD1. With 0 bases clipped from V and 7 bases from J, the junction kept 6 bases outside the gene matches. CDR1 is SGHTA and CDR2 is FQGTGA in the germline V gene. This CDR3 contains 16 residues. Here the CDR3 reads CASSLTRQGGNSPLHF. The CDR3 region has the DNA TGTGCCAGCAGCTTAACGCGACAGGGCGGCAATTCACCCCTCCACTTT.

This chain joins TRBV28 and TRBJ2-1; TRBD2 matches at 9 bases. The CDR3 has 15 amino acids. Trimming at V came to 8 bases and at J to 4 bases, leaving 9 bases not matched to a gene. CDR1 and CDR2 (germline): MDHEN, SYDVKM. The DNA for the CDR3 is TGTGCCAGCTCCCGGCGGGGGGGGGCTTACAATGAGCAGTTCTTC. Its translation is CASSRRGGAYNEQFF.

This clonotype has only a few counts. This chain uses TRBV5-6 with TRBJ1-2; the D is unclear. CDR1 is SGHDT and CDR2 is YYEEEE in the germline V gene. The CDR3 consists of 14 residues. V lost 1 base and J 2 bases, leaving 9 bases between the germline ends. The CDR3 loop reads CASSLPHGNYGYTF. In DNA form, the CDR3 reads TGTGCCAGCAGCTTGCCCCACGGGAACTATGGCTACACCTTC.

The genes are TRBV5-1 and TRBJ1-6; no clear D. Germline CDR1 reads SGHRS; CDR2 reads YFSETQ. The V end was cut by 4 bases, the J end by 7 bases, with 15 bases between. The CDR3 contains 15 residues. CDR3 DNA sequence: TGCGCCAGCAGCGTTGGGGATGGCACAAATTCACCCCTCCACTTT. It specifies CASSVGDGTNSPLHF.

A few counts support this clonotype. The chain couples TRBV7-2 to TRBJ1-6; D gene uncertain. Germline CDR1 SGHTA, CDR2 FQGNSA. CDR3 length: 14 residues. V dropped 2 bases and J dropped 8 bases, with 10 bases sitting between them. CDR3 sequence: CASSLIVHYSPLHF. The CDR3 bases are TGTGCCAGCAGCTTAATAGTGCACTATTCACCCCTCCACTTT. Combining the CDR3 with reference TRBV7-2 and TRBJ1-6 gives the whole variable domain GAGVSQSPSNKVTEKGKDVELRCDPISGHTALYWYRQSLGQGLEFLIYFQGNSAPDKSGLPSDRFSAERTGGSVSTLTIQRTQQEDSAVYLCASSLIVHYSPLHFGNGTRLTVT.

This clonotype was observed at least ten times. The chain has TRBV28 and TRBJ2-7, with TRBD1 matching over 9 bases. The V gene end was trimmed by 1 base and the J gene end by 2 bases; junction bases not matched to a gene: 9. Germline V gives CDR1 MDHEN, CDR2 SYDVKM. CDR3 length: 17 amino acids. CDR3 nucleotide sequence: TGTGCCAGCAGTTTATCCTTGCCGGGACAGGGTCCCTACGAGCAGTACTTC. This codes for CASSLSLPGQGPYEQYF.

In this sample, this clonotype turned up many times. The chain employs TRBV28 and TRBJ1-4, with TRBD1 identical over 11 bases. This CDR3 has 17 residues. CDR1 and CDR2 (germline): MDHEN, SYDVKM. The junction had 8 bases not matched to a gene; V was cut back by 6 bases and J by 2 bases. The CDR3: CASSGGQGALTNEKLFF. The CDR3 DNA is TGTGCCAGCAGCGGCGGACAGGGGGCGCTGACTAATGAAAAACTGTTTTTT.

This clonotype was counted at least ten times. This rearrangement joins TRBV28 to TRBJ2-3, with D uncertain. Germline CDR1 MDHEN, CDR2 SYDVKM. The length of the CDR3 is 12 residues. The V end was cut by 6 bases, the J end by 6 bases, with 10 bases between. CDR3: CASRSNSDTQYF. As DNA, the CDR3 is TGTGCCAGCAGGTCCAATTCGGATACGCAGTATTTT.

The chain uses TRBV6-5 and TRBJ1-6; a weak D match, TRBD1 (5 bases). The V end was cut by 6 bases, the J end by 9 bases, with 15 bases between. In germline, CDR1 is MNHEY, CDR2 SVGAGI. The CDR3 loop spans 14 amino acids. CDR3: CASRRQRSGSPLHF. Written as DNA, the CDR3 is TGTGCCAGCAGGCGACAGAGGTCAGGTTCACCCCTCCACTTT.

The chain recombines TRBV20-1 with TRBJ2-5, with 11 bases that match TRBD2. Germline assignment: CDR1 DFQATT and CDR2 SNEGSKA (reference sequence). V shed 5 bases and J 4 bases; nucleotides not matched to a gene: 6. This CDR3 is 14 amino acids long. Here the CDR3 DNA reads TGCAGTGCTCCACGTAGCGGGGGGGGAGAGACCCAGTACTTC. This translates into CSAPRSGGGETQYF.

This clonotype came up a few times. V and J are TRBV10-3 and TRBJ1-5; 7 bases agree with TRBD1. The V segment lost 2 bases and the J segment 4 bases; nucleotides outside the gene matches: 2. This CDR3 is built from 14 residues. Germline values: CDR1 ENHRY, CDR2 SYGVKD. CDR3 loop: CAISEGQANQPQHF. The DNA for the CDR3 is TGTGCCATCAGTGAGGGACAGGCGAATCAGCCCCAGCATTTT.

By share of the sample, this clonotype is large. The CDR3 DNA reads as TGTGCCAGCAGCAGGTCAGGGTCTGGCACTGAAGCTTTCTTT. This codes for CASSRSGSGTEAFF. The rearrangement links TRBV9 to TRBJ1-1, with a weak D call TRBD1 (5 bases). Trimming pared 4 bases from V and 4 bases from J, leaving 14 bases between. The CDR3 is made up of 14 amino acids. Germline V gene lookup returns CDR1 SGDLS and CDR2 YYNGEE.

The table lists this clonotype with many counts. The V and J genes are TRBV28 and TRBJ2-7; D is ambiguous. Trimming took off 8 bases at V and 3 bases at J, with 11 bases between the two ends. The CDR3 runs to 12 residues. The germline gives CDR1 MDHEN, CDR2 SYDVKM. The CDR3 protein is CASWAVDYEQYF. The CDR3 DNA reads TGTGCCAGCTGGGCGGTAGACTACGAGCAGTACTTC.

This clonotype was observed many times. The chain has TRBV7-3 and TRBJ2-6, with D maybe TRBD1 (6 bases). Per germline, CDR1 SGHTA and CDR2 FQGTGA. Trimming cost V 5 bases and J 0 bases, with 17 bases left between them. The CDR3 loop spans 18 amino acids. In nucleotides, the CDR3 is TGTGCCAGCAGCCCAGGGATGGGGGCTCCCTCTGGGGCCAACGTCCTGACTTTC. Its translation: CASSPGMGAPSGANVLTF.

This clonotype was seen ten or more times. V and J are TRBV5-4 and TRBJ1-1; possibly TRBD1 for D (5 bases). There are 14 residues in the CDR3. V was clipped by 2 bases and J by 8 bases, with 16 bases between them. The V gene's germline CDR1 is SGHNT and CDR2 YYREEE (reference sequence). The CDR3 reads CASSFGAGPQEAFF. Here the CDR3 DNA reads TGTGCCAGCAGCTTCGGGGCCGGACCTCAAGAAGCTTTCTTT. Full variable domain (remainder filled in from reference TRBV5-4 and TRBJ1-1): ETGVTQSPTHLIKTRGQQVTLRCSSQSGHNTVSWYQQALGQGPQFIFQYYREEENGRGNFPPRFSGLQFPNYSSELNVNALELDDSALYLCASSFGAGPQEAFFGQGTRLTVV.